The rows below give T cell receptor beta chains drawn from one sample of a study of identical twins. One entry per CDR3 protein, called by TCRdb with MiXCR from the 5' RACE reads. Among 150,000 or so distinct CDR3 sequences, around 3.5% were seen once, and the ten largest hold 8% to 8.5%. The sequenced material came from memory T cells sorted from blood. The receptor source for this set is a man aged 18-30 years in good health. CDR3s include the opening cysteine and the closing phenylalanine or tryptophan. Each record gives: J gene, clone size, V gene, D gene, CDR3 DNA, CDR3 protein. The D gene is left open where the match is weak. The size entry gives how often the clone was seen (once, few, many) or a class if it is expanded.

J: TRBJ1-2
size: many
V: TRBV20-1
D: -
DNA: TGCAGTGCTAGAGAGACTTCCCAGACAGGCGGCTACACCTTC
CDR3: CSARETSQTGGYTF

J: TRBJ2-1
size: many
V: TRBV12-3/TRBV12-4
D: -
DNA: TGTGCCAGCAGTTTAGCGGGGGCAGGGGGGTGGAATGAGCAGTTCTTC
CDR3: CASSLAGAGGWNEQFF

J: TRBJ2-3
size: many
V: TRBV7-2
D: -
DNA: TGTGCCAGCAGCTACAGAGGACCGGACAAGTACACAGATACGCAGTATTTT
CDR3: CASSYRGPDKYTDTQYF

J: TRBJ2-1
size: many
V: TRBV11-1
D: -
DNA: TGTGCCAGCAGCCCAACCGGGACGAGGCTTGTTATACCGGACAATGAGCAGTTCTTC
CDR3: CASSPTGTRLVIPDNEQFF

J: TRBJ2-7
size: many
V: TRBV6-2/TRBV6-3
D: -
DNA: TGTGCCAGCAGTAAAGGACAGATTTCGACTTCCTACGAGCAGTACTTC
CDR3: CASSKGQISTSYEQYF

J: TRBJ2-3
size: many
V: TRBV28
D: -
DNA: TGTGCCAGCAGGGGGGTACAGGGTGGGAGCACAGATACGCAGTATTTT
CDR3: CASRGVQGGSTDTQYF

J: TRBJ2-7
size: many
V: TRBV12-3/TRBV12-4
D: -
DNA: TGTGCCAGCAGTTTCGAAGAGAACGAGCAGTACTTC
CDR3: CASSFEENEQYF

J: TRBJ2-5
size: many
V: TRBV6-5
D: TRBD1
DNA: TGTGCCAGCAGTTACTCGAGGTACAGGGGGCGAGAGACCCAGTACTTC
CDR3: CASSYSRYRGRETQYF

J: TRBJ2-4
size: many
V: TRBV5-1
D: -
DNA: TGCGCCAGCAGCTTGGCCGGGCTAGCCAAAAACATTCAGTACTTC
CDR3: CASSLAGLAKNIQYF

J: TRBJ2-1
size: many
V: TRBV20-1
D: -
DNA: TGCAGTGGGGGGCGGGGGCACAATGAGCAGTTCTTC
CDR3: CSGGRGHNEQFF

J: TRBJ1-1
size: many
V: TRBV6-1
D: TRBD1
DNA: TGTGCCAGCACCGGACAGGGGGCGGGCACTGAAGCTTTCTTT
CDR3: CASTGQGAGTEAFF

J: TRBJ2-7
size: many
V: TRBV10-3
D: TRBD1
DNA: TGTGCCATCAGCCGGGACAGGTCCACCTACGAGCAGTACTTC
CDR3: CAISRDRSTYEQYF

J: TRBJ1-1
size: many
V: TRBV4-3
D: -
DNA: TGCGCCAGCAGCCATTGGGGGCCCGCGGGGCCTGAAGCTTTCTTT
CDR3: CASSHWGPAGPEAFF

J: TRBJ1-2
size: few
V: TRBV18
D: TRBD1
DNA: TGTGCCAGCTCACTGCGCCGGGACAGGGATAACTATGGCTACACCTTC
CDR3: CASSLRRDRDNYGYTF

J: TRBJ2-3
size: many
V: TRBV11-2
D: -
DNA: TGTGCCAGCACCTTCAGACGTGAGAGAGTCACAGATACGCAGTATTTT
CDR3: CASTFRRERVTDTQYF

J: TRBJ2-7
size: many
V: TRBV7-3
D: TRBD2
DNA: TGTGCCAGCAGCTTAACTGGGCCGGGACTAGCGGGATCTGAGCAGTACTTC
CDR3: CASSLTGPGLAGSEQYF

J: TRBJ2-5
size: many
V: TRBV12-3/TRBV12-4
D: -
DNA: TGTGCCAGCACCAGGACTGTACAAGAGACCCAGTACTTC
CDR3: CASTRTVQETQYF

J: TRBJ2-2
size: many
V: TRBV6-4
D: TRBD2
DNA: TGTGCCAGCAGTGACTCAGCGGGAATCACCGGGGAGCTGTTTTTT
CDR3: CASSDSAGITGELFF

J: TRBJ1-6
size: many
V: TRBV5-8
D: TRBD1
DNA: TGTGCCAGCAGCGCGGACAGGGGCTATAATTCACCCCTCCACTTT
CDR3: CASSADRGYNSPLHF

J: TRBJ2-2
size: many
V: TRBV9
D: -
DNA: TGTGCCAGCAGCGTTAGCTCCCCTGGGGCCGGGGAGCTGTTTTTT
CDR3: CASSVSSPGAGELFF

J: TRBJ2-6
size: few
V: TRBV6-2/TRBV6-3
D: -
DNA: TGTGCCAGCACCGTACAGCTCTCTGGGGCCAACGTCCTGACTTTC
CDR3: CASTVQLSGANVLTF

J: TRBJ2-7
size: many
V: TRBV20-1
D: -
DNA: TGCAGTGCCGGCACCGGGACAACCTGGGAGCAGTACTTC
CDR3: CSAGTGTTWEQYF

J: TRBJ2-5
size: many
V: TRBV6-1
D: -
DNA: TGTGCCACTTCGCCCGGGGTCAAGGAGACCCAGTACTTC
CDR3: CATSPGVKETQYF

J: TRBJ2-7
size: few
V: TRBV7-2
D: -
DNA: TGTGCCAGCAGCTTAGCGGCTCAAACCTCCTACGAGCAGTACTTC
CDR3: CASSLAAQTSYEQYF

J: TRBJ2-3
size: many
V: TRBV3-1
D: TRBD2
DNA: TGTGCCAGCAGCCCGGCTAGCGGGAGGGCCTCATCCGGTACGCAGTATTTT
CDR3: CASSPASGRASSGTQYF

J: TRBJ2-5
size: many
V: TRBV24-1
D: -
DNA: TGTGCCACCAGTGATTTAATCTCGGAGACCCAGTACTTC
CDR3: CATSDLISETQYF

J: TRBJ2-6
size: few
V: TRBV5-1
D: TRBD2
DNA: TGCGCCAGCAGCTTGGCCCCGGGGGGGGAGGCCAACGTCCTGACTTTC
CDR3: CASSLAPGGEANVLTF

J: TRBJ2-1
size: many
V: TRBV10-3
D: TRBD2
DNA: TGTGCCATCAGGACGACTAGCCGAGGTCGAAATGAGCAGTTCTTC
CDR3: CAIRTTSRGRNEQFF

J: TRBJ2-7
size: many
V: TRBV5-4
D: -
DNA: TGTGCCAGCAGCCCGCCGGGCCGGGGCTTCAACGAGCAGTACTTC
CDR3: CASSPPGRGFNEQYF

J: TRBJ2-7
size: many
V: TRBV20-1
D: TRBD1
DNA: TGCAGTGCTACCGGGACAGGGATCTACGAGCAGTACTTC
CDR3: CSATGTGIYEQYF

J: TRBJ2-1
size: many
V: TRBV10-1
D: -
DNA: TGCGCCAGCAGTGACTCAAGCTCCTACAATGAGCAGTTCTTC
CDR3: CASSDSSSYNEQFF

J: TRBJ2-2
size: many
V: TRBV6-1
D: -
DNA: TGTGCCAGCAGTCAAGATCCGGACGGGGAGCTGTTTTTT
CDR3: CASSQDPDGELFF

J: TRBJ2-5
size: few
V: TRBV20-1
D: -
DNA: TGCAGTGCCCCGGTTGTTGGCGGAGGGTCTGGTATAGAGACCCAGTACTTC
CDR3: CSAPVVGGGSGIETQYF

J: TRBJ2-7
size: many
V: TRBV20-1
D: -
DNA: TGCAGTGCTAGATCGTCGGGACGGAGCTACGAGCAGTACTTC
CDR3: CSARSSGRSYEQYF

J: TRBJ2-2
size: many
V: TRBV12-3/TRBV12-4
D: TRBD2
DNA: TGTGCCAGCAGTTTAGCGGCGGGAGGGGCCGGGGAGCTGTTTTTT
CDR3: CASSLAAGGAGELFF

J: TRBJ1-5
size: few
V: TRBV2
D: -
DNA: TGTGCCAGCAGTTTCGGCGTGGTCGGGCAGCCCCAGCATTTT
CDR3: CASSFGVVGQPQHF

J: TRBJ1-5
size: many
V: TRBV10-3
D: -
DNA: TGTGCCATCAGAGGCCGGGAAAATCAGCCCCAGCATTTT
CDR3: CAIRGRENQPQHF

J: TRBJ2-2
size: many
V: TRBV6-2/TRBV6-3
D: -
DNA: TGTGCCAGCTCATTCCTAACGCCGAACACCGGGGAGCTGTTTTTT
CDR3: CASSFLTPNTGELFF

J: TRBJ2-7
size: many
V: TRBV20-1
D: TRBD1
DNA: TGCAGTGCGCGGCCGACCAGACAGGGCCTCCCGGGGCAGTACTTC
CDR3: CSARPTRQGLPGQYF